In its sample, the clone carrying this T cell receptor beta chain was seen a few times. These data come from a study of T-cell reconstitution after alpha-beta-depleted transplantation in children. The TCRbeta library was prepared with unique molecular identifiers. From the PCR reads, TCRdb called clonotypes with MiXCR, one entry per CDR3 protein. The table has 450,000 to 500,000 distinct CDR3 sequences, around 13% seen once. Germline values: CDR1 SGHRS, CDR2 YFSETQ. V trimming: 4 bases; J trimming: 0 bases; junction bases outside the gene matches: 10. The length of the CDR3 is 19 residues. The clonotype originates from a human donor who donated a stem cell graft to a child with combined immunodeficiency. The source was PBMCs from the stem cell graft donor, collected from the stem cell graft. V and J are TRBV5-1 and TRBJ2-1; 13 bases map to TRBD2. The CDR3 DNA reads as TGCGCCAGCAGCCCGTCCGGGACTAGCGGGGTGATCTCCTACAATGAGCAGTTCTTC. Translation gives CASSPSGTSGVISYNEQFF.